This entry lists 23 T cell receptor beta chains sequenced from one sample in a study of blood T cell repertoires in COVID-19. Generated by immunoSEQ multiplex PCR, the TCRdb table keeps only in-frame clones and is missing some. The table records about 220,000 clones, roughly 80% of them present only once. Sequencing was done on a sample of peripheral blood. These receptors were obtained from a woman aged 60 to 75 with acute or convalescent COVID-19.

The chain uses TRBV6-6 and TRBJ2-2; 9 positions agree with TRBD1. CDR3 length: 15 amino acids. Germline-derived CDR1 and CDR2 are MNHNY and SVGAGI (reference sequence). The J segment lost 5 bases and the V segment lost 0 bases, leaving 1 base of the junction unmatched. The CDR3 bases are TGTGCCAGCAGTTACTCGACAGGGGGGACCGGGGAGCTGTTTTTT. Its translation: CASSYSTGGTGELFF.

The chain has TRBV4-2 and TRBJ1-1; maybe TRBD1 (6 bases). Trimming took off 5 bases at V and 4 bases at J, with 17 bases between the two ends. The CDR3 has 15 amino acids. Germline lookup yields CDR1 LGHNA and CDR2 YNFKEQ. The CDR3 sequence: CASSSEQGIGTEAFF. The DNA for the CDR3 is TGTGCCAGCAGCAGTGAACAGGGAATCGGCACTGAAGCTTTCTTT.

The J gene is TRBJ2-3, the V gene TRBV3-1 (or the pseudogene TRBV3-2); D ambiguous. V gave up 8 bases and J gave up 6 bases, with 9 bases separating them. The CDR3 has 11 amino acids. CDR1 LGHDT and CDR2 YNNKEL come from the germline V gene (reference sequence). CDR3: CASSVGDTQYF. The CDR3 region has the DNA TGTGCCAGCTCGGTCGGGGATACGCAGTATTTT.

In this sample, this clone turned up a few times. In nucleotides, the CDR3 is TGCGCCAGCAGCCAAACAGGGAATTCACCCCTCCACTTT. Translating it yields CASSQTGNSPLHF. The rearrangement links TRBV4-3 to TRBJ1-6, with D tentatively TRBD1 (6 bases). Deletions cut 2 bases from V and 7 bases from J, with 6 bases between. The CDR3 is made up of 13 amino acids. CDR1 and CDR2 (germline): LGHNA, YSLEER.

This chain links TRBV5-6 with TRBJ1-2; tentative D call: TRBD1 (5 bases). The germline CDR1 and CDR2 sequences are SGHDT and YYEEEE. This CDR3 spans 14 amino acids. V lost 2 bases, J lost 4 bases, and 12 bases lay in between. CDR3 residues: CASSLYLQVYGYTF. In DNA form, the CDR3 reads TGTGCCAGCAGCTTATACTTACAGGTCTATGGCTACACCTTC.

CDR3 region: CASSLDYDTQYF. As DNA, the CDR3 is TGCGCCAGCAGCCTGGATTATGATACGCAGTATTTT. The V and J genes are TRBV5-1 and TRBJ2-3; D is unresolved. CDR3 length: 12 amino acids. Germline CDR1 reads SGHRS; CDR2 reads YFSETQ. V shed 4 bases and J shed 6 bases, with 9 bases lying between them.

V is TRBV14 and J is TRBJ2-3; the match to TRBD2 covers 9 bases. V shed 4 bases and J 0 bases; nucleotides not matched to a gene: 5. Germline assignment: CDR1 SGHDN and CDR2 FVKESK. The CDR3 covers 16 residues. In DNA, the CDR3 is TGTGCCAGCAGCCGGCTTAGCGGGGGTAGCACAGATACGCAGTATTTT. Translated, it gives CASSRLSGGSTDTQYF.

This chain links TRBV6-5 with TRBJ2-3, with D uncertain. The V end was cut by 7 bases, the J end by 0 bases, with 8 bases between. Germline CDR1 MNHEY, CDR2 SVGAGI. The CDR3 has 13 residues. CDR3: CASNYRSTDTQYF. DNA of the CDR3: TGTGCCAGCAACTATAGAAGCACAGATACGCAGTATTTT.

The J gene is TRBJ2-7, the V gene TRBV3-1 (or the pseudogene TRBV3-2), with 7 bases fitting TRBD1. V gave up 4 bases and J gave up 0 bases; unmatched junction bases: 12. Germline V gene sequence: CDR1 LGHDT, CDR2 YNNKEL (reference sequence). This CDR3 contains 17 residues. CDR3 amino acids: CASSLTPLWTGSYEQYF. CDR3 bases: TGTGCCAGCAGCCTTACCCCCTTATGGACAGGCTCCTACGAGCAGTACTTC.

The rearrangement uses TRBV7-9 and TRBJ2-2; D call uncertain. Trimming left V 3 bases short and J 3 bases short, with 8 bases between. CDR1 and CDR2 (germline): SEHNR, FQNEAQ (reference sequence). The CDR3 runs to 14 residues. The CDR3 nucleotides are TGTGCCAGCAGCTTTAGACTTGACACCGGGGAGCTGTTTTTT. It yields the protein CASSFRLDTGELFF.

This chain links TRBV6-1 with TRBJ1-2; D not resolved. Deletions cut 2 bases from V and 6 bases from J, with 7 bases between. There are 12 residues in the CDR3. Germline CDR1 and CDR2: MNHNS and SASEGT. In DNA, the CDR3 is TGTGCCAGCAGTGAACGCGTTAATGGCTACACCTTC. Its protein is CASSERVNGYTF.

This chain links TRBV14 with TRBJ1-2; D is unclear. Trimming shortened V by 3 bases and J by 2 bases, and 10 bases separated the two germline ends. The CDR3 length is 14 residues. Germline V lookup: CDR1 SGHDN, CDR2 FVKESK. Here the CDR3 DNA reads TGTGCCAGCAGCCAGCAGGCGACAAACTATGGCTACACCTTC. Encoded protein: CASSQQATNYGYTF.

This chain uses TRBV18 with TRBJ2-3; D is possibly TRBD2 (6 bases). V was clipped by 0 bases and J by 6 bases, with 7 bases between them. Germline values: CDR1 KGHSH, CDR2 LQKENI. CDR3 length: 13 residues. The CDR3 here is CASSPPGGDTQYF. For the CDR3, the DNA is TGTGCCAGCTCACCACCGGGGGGTGATACGCAGTATTTT.

CDR3 sequence: CASSYGRDMPQHF. As DNA, the CDR3 is TGTGCCAGCAGTTACGGCAGGGACATGCCCCAGCATTTT. The gene calls are TRBV6-5 and TRBJ1-5, with a weak D call TRBD1 (6 bases). The CDR3 loop spans 13 amino acids. The germline gives CDR1 MNHEY, CDR2 SVGAGI. Trimming removed 2 bases at V and 9 bases at J, with 11 bases between.

This rearrangement joins TRBV6-6 to TRBJ1-4; 8 nucleotides align to TRBD1. The V gene's germline CDR1 is MNHNY and CDR2 SVGAGI (reference sequence). The CDR3 consists of 12 residues. V lost 5 bases to trimming and J lost 8 bases; unmatched junction nucleotides: 1. The CDR3, as DNA: TGTGCCAGCAGTAGGGACAGGGAAAAACTGTTTTTT. It yields the protein CASSRDREKLFF.

The chain recombines TRBV7-9 with TRBJ2-2; tentatively, D is TRBD1 (6 bases). Germline V gene lookup returns CDR1 SEHNR and CDR2 FQNEAQ (reference sequence). V lost 5 bases and J lost 1, with 17 bases in between. The CDR3 runs to 17 residues. The CDR3 sequence is CASSHFRQALNTGELFF. The CDR3 nucleotides are TGTGCCAGCAGCCATTTCAGACAGGCCCTGAACACCGGGGAGCTGTTTTTT.

V is TRBV5-1 and J is TRBJ1-2; no clear D gene. This CDR3 has 11 residues. The V and J ends lost 7 bases and 2 bases respectively, with 6 bases between them. Germline CDR1 SGHRS, CDR2 YFSETQ. For the CDR3, the DNA is TGCGCCAGCGGGAGCAACTATGGCTACACCTTC. It codes for CASGSNYGYTF.

The chain uses TRBV9 and TRBJ1-4, with D uncertain. This CDR3 region has 14 residues. The germline gives CDR1 SGDLS, CDR2 YYNGEE. Trimming removed 0 bases from V and 4 bases from J, with 7 bases in between. This CDR3 reads CASSVGAYNEKLFF. Here the CDR3 DNA reads TGTGCCAGCAGCGTAGGGGCGTATAATGAAAAACTGTTTTTT. The full variable domain, with the rest looked up from reference TRBV9 and TRBJ1-4, is DSGVTQTPKHLITATGQRVTLRCSPRSGDLSVYWYQQSLDQGLQFLIQYYNGEERAKGNILERFSAQQFPDLHSELNLSSLELGDSALYFCASSVGAYNEKLFFGSGTQLSVL.

CDR3 sequence (DNA): TGCGCCAGCAGCTTGACGGGCGGGGTAGGCTACACCTTC. Translation gives CASSLTGGVGYTF. V and J are TRBV5-1 and TRBJ1-2; the D is unclear. The V and J ends lost 1 base and 8 bases respectively, with 12 bases between them. This CDR3 has 13 residues. Germline V CDR1 and CDR2: SGHRS, YFSETQ.

This clone was seen a single time. This chain joins TRBV27 and TRBJ2-3; 10 bases line up with TRBD1. J lost 5 bases, V lost 6 bases, and 5 bases had no gene match. Germline CDR1 MNHEY, CDR2 SMNVEV (reference sequence). CDR3 length: 14 residues. The CDR3 protein is CASSAGQGIDTQYF. The CDR3 DNA sequence: TGTGCCAGCAGCGCGGGACAGGGGATAGATACGCAGTATTTT.

The chain recombines TRBV30 with TRBJ1-4, with TRBD1 matching 8 bases. CDR3 length: 15 residues. Per the germline V gene, CDR1 is GTSNPN and CDR2 is SVGIG (reference sequence). The V gene end was trimmed by 0 bases and the J gene end by 7 bases; junction bases not matched to a gene: 7. The CDR3 sequence: CAWSVSDRGREKLFF. CDR3 DNA: TGTGCCTGGAGTGTGTCTGACAGGGGACGTGAAAAACTGTTTTTT.

The chain is built from TRBV6-1 and TRBJ2-7, with a possible D match to TRBD1 (6 bases). Trimming cost V 3 bases and J 12 bases, with 9 bases left between them. The CDR3 is made up of 10 amino acids. In germline, CDR1 is MNHNS, CDR2 SASEGT. CDR3 protein: CASSDETGYF. The CDR3, as DNA: TGTGCCAGCAGTGACGAGACAGGGTACTTC.

The chain couples TRBV5-1 to TRBJ2-7, with TRBD1 identical over 10 bases. The germline gives CDR1 SGHRS, CDR2 YFSETQ. CDR3 length equals 16 residues. J lost 5 bases, V lost 0 bases, and 8 bases had no gene match. The CDR3 DNA follows: TGCGCCAGCAGCTTGGGGGTCGGGACAGGGGCCCACGAGCAGTACTTC. Translated, it gives CASSLGVGTGAHEQYF.